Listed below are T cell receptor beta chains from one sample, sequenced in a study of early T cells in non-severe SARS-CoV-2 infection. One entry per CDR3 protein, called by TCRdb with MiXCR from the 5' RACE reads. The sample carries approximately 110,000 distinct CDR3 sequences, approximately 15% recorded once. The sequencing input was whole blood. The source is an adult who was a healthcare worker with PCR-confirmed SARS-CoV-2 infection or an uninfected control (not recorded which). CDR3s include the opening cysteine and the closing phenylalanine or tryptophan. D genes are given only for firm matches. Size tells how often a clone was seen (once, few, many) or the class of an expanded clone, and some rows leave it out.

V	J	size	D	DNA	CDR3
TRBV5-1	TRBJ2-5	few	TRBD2	TGCGCCACAGCAGTCACTAGCGGGGGGGCCTATGAGACCCAGTACTTC	CATAVTSGGAYETQYF
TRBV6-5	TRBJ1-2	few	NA	TGTGCCAGCAGCCCATCAGGGGACGCAACCTCCTATGGCTACACCTTC	CASSPSGDATSYGYTF
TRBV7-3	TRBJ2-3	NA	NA	TGTGCCAGCAGCCTTACTAGTGCAGCCGATACGCAGTATTTT	CASSLTSAADTQYF
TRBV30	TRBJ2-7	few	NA	TGTGCCTGCGTCCCGGGGTCCTTCTACGAGCAGTACTTC	CACVPGSFYEQYF
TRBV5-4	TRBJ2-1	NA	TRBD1	TGTGCCAGCAGCCCGGGACAGGGACGAAATGAGCAGTTCTTC	CASSPGQGRNEQFF
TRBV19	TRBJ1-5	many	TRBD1	TGTGCCAGTAGTACTGGAGGGGGCCAGCCCCAGCATTTT	CASSTGGGQPQHF
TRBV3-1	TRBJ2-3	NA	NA	TGTGCCAGCAGCCGAGGGGAAGATACGCAGTATTTT	CASSRGEDTQYF
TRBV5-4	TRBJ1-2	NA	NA	TGTGCCAGCAGCTTGTATACGGGTACTATTCGTGGCTACACCTTC	CASSLYTGTIRGYTF
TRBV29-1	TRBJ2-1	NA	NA	TGCAGCGTTTCCGGGTCAGGGTCCTGGAATGAGCAGTTCTTC	CSVSGSGSWNEQFF
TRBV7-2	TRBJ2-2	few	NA	TGTGCCAGCAGCTTAACGTCAGGGACGAACACCGGGGAGCTGTTTTTT	CASSLTSGTNTGELFF
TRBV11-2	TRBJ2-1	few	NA	TGTGCCAGCAGCTTAGATCAGTACTCGCGTTTCTTC	CASSLDQYSRFF
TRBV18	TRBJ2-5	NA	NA	TGTGCCAGCTCACCAAACGACAGGGAGGAGGAGACCCAGTACTTC	CASSPNDREEETQYF
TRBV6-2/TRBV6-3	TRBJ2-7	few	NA	TGTGCCAGCAGTTATGTCCCGCCGGAGCAGTACTTC	CASSYVPPEQYF
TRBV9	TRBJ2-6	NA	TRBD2	TGTGCCAGCAGCATCACTAGCGGGGGGTTCTCTGGGGCCAACGTCCTGACTTTC	CASSITSGGFSGANVLTF
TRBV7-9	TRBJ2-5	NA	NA	TGTGCCAGCAGCCACTGGCGAGGAATAAGGATAGGAGAGACCCAGTACTTC	CASSHWRGIRIGETQYF
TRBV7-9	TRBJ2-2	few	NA	TGTGCCAATACCCCTGGGCAGGGGAACACCGGGGAGCTGTTTTTT	CANTPGQGNTGELFF
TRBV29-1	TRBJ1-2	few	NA	TGCAGCGCCCGGACGGACCAATCTAACTATGGCTACACCTTC	CSARTDQSNYGYTF
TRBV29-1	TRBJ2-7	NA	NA	TGCAGCGCAGGTCAGAGTCAAGGGGGTGAGCAGTACTTC	CSAGQSQGGEQYF
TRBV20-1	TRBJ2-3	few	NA	TGCAGTGCTAGAGATGGCAGCACAGATACGCAGTATTTT	CSARDGSTDTQYF
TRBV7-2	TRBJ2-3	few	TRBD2	TGTGCCAGCAGCCGGGCGGGGCGGGGGGACGCAGATACGCAGTATTTT	CASSRAGRGDADTQYF
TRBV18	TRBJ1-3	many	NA	TGTGCCAGCTCACCACCACCGATAACAGGCCCGTCTGGAAACACCATATATTTT	CASSPPPITGPSGNTIYF
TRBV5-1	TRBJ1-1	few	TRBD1	TGCGCCAGCAGCTCGGGACAGGGGCACACTGAAGCTTTCTTT	CASSSGQGHTEAFF
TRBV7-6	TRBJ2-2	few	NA	TGTGCCAGCAGCTTAGCGGGAGGACAGGACACCGGGGAGCTGTTTTTT	CASSLAGGQDTGELFF
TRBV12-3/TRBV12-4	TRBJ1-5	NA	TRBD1	TGTGCCAGCAGCTCCGGGACAGGGCTCAATCAGCCCCAGCATTTT	CASSSGTGLNQPQHF
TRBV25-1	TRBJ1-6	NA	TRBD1	TGTGCCAGCAGTACGACAGGGGGATATTCACCCCTCCACTTT	CASSTTGGYSPLHF